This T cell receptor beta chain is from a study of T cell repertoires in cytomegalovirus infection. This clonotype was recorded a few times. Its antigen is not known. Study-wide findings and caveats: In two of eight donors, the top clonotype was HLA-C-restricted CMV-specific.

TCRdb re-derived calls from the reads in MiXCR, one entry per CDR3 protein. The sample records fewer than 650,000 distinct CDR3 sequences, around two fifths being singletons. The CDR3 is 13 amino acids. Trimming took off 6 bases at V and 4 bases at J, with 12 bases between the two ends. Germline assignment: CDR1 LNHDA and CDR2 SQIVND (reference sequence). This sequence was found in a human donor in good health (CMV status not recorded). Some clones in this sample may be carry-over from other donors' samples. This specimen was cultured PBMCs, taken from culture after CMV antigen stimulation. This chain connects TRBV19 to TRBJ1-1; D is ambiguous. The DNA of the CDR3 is TGTGCCAGTAGGAAGGGAGAGGTCACTGAAGCTTTCTTT. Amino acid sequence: CASRKGEVTEAFF.